One and the same sample provided the 7 T cell receptor beta chains below, sequenced in a study of OX40 agonist ivuxolimab in advanced cancers. This table comes from immunoSEQ multiplex PCR, and its TCRdb copy is limited to in-frame clones, with some not included. The sample shows some 69,000 clones, roughly 90% of them seen only once. The sequencing used CD4+ or CD8+ T cells sorted from blood, collected in a trial of the OX40 agonist ivuxolimab. The receptors shown here come from an adult with an advanced solid tumor such as melanoma, head and neck, liver or kidney cancer.

This chain links TRBV9 with TRBJ2-3; 11 nucleotides match TRBD1. CDR1 is SGDLS, CDR2 YYNGEE, per germline. The CDR3 contains 15 residues. J lost 4 bases, V lost 0 bases, and 1 base had no gene match. CDR3 DNA: TGTGCCAGCAGCGTAGGGGGACAGGGGGCAGATACGCAGTATTTT. Encoded protein: CASSVGGQGADTQYF.

The rearrangement uses TRBV10-2 and TRBJ1-1; 7 nucleotides line up with TRBD1. CDR1 WSHSY and CDR2 SAAADI come from the germline V gene. Trimming removed 8 bases from V and 11 bases from J; junction bases left unmatched: 17. The CDR3 has 14 amino acids. In nucleotides, the CDR3 is TGCGCCAGCCGGACAGGTGAATCCGTAGGAATGGCTTTCTTT. Translating it yields CASRTGESVGMAFF.

This clone was counted between two and nine times. V usage is TRBV10-3 and J usage is TRBJ1-5, with unresolved D. CDR3 length: 15 residues. The germline CDR1 and CDR2 sequences are ENHRY and SYGVKD. Trimming shortened V by 0 bases and J by 2 bases, and 8 bases separated the two germline ends. In DNA form, the CDR3 reads TGTGCCATCAGTGAGTCTACTGGAGGCAATCAGCCCCAGCATTTT. Protein product: CAISESTGGNQPQHF.

The J gene is TRBJ2-7, the V gene TRBV10-3; 12 bases line up with TRBD1. The ends lost 9 bases at V and 5 bases at J; junction bases unmatched: 8. CDR1 is ENHRY, CDR2 SYGVKD, per germline. This CDR3 has 14 residues. CDR3 in amino acids: CAITPGTGGNEQYF. CDR3 DNA sequence: TGTGCCATAACTCCCGGGACAGGGGGCAACGAGCAGTACTTC.

This rearrangement joins TRBV19 to TRBJ1-3; D gene uncertain. Looked up from germline, CDR1 is LNHDA and CDR2 is SQIVND (reference sequence). V was shortened by 3 bases and J by 8 bases, with 14 bases between the two germline ends. There are 14 residues in the CDR3. The CDR3 DNA sequence: TGTGCCAGTAGTATGTCACGGGCGCTAGACACCATATATTTT. It codes for CASSMSRALDTIYF.

The chain recombines TRBV29-1 with TRBJ1-1, with no clear D. CDR1 is SQVTM and CDR2 is ANQGSEA in the germline V gene. V was shortened by 1 base and J by 7 bases, with 7 bases between the two germline ends. The CDR3 runs 11 residues. The CDR3 loop reads CSVEGTFEAFF. CDR3 DNA sequence: TGCAGCGTTGAAGGCACCTTTGAAGCTTTCTTT.

The chain recombines TRBV5-4 with TRBJ2-2; perhaps TRBD2 as D (6 bases). V was cut by 7 bases and J by 5 bases, with 15 bases left in between. The CDR3 totals 14 residues. Germline V gene data show CDR1 as SGHNT and CDR2 as YYREEE (reference sequence). CDR3 in amino acids: CASPSGGQTGELFF. In DNA, the CDR3 is TGTGCCAGCCCCTCCGGAGGGCAAACCGGGGAGCTGTTTTTT.